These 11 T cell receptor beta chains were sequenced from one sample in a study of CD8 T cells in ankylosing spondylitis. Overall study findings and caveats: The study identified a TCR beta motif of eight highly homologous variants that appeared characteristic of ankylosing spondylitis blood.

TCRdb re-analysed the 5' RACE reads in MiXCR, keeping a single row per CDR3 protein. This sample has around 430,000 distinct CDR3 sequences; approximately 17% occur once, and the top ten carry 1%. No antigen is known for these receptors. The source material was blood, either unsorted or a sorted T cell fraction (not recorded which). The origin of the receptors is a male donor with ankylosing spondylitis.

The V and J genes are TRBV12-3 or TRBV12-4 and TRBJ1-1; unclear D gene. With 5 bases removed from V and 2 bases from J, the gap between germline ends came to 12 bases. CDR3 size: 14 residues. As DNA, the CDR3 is TGTGCCAGCAGTACGCGGGTCGATAACACTGAAGCTTTCTTT. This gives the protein CASSTRVDNTEAFF.

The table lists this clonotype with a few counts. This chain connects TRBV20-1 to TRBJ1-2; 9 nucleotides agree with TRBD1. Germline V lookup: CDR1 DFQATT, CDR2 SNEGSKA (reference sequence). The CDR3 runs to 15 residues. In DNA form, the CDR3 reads TGCAGCGCTGCGTGGGGACAGGGCTGGAGCTATGGCTACACCTTC. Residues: CSAAWGQGWSYGYTF.

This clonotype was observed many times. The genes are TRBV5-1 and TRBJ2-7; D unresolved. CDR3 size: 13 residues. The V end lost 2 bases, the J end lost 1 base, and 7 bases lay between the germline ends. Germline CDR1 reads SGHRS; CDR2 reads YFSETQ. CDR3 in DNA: TGCGCCAGCAGCTTTTCAGGTTCCTACGAGCAGTACTTC. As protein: CASSFSGSYEQYF.

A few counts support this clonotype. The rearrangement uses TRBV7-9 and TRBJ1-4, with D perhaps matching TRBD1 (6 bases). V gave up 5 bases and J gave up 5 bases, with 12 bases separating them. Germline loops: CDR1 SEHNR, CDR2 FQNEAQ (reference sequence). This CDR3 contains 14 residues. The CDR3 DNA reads TGTGCCAGCAGCGAGAGGACAGAAAATGAAAAACTGTTTTTT. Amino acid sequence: CASSERTENEKLFF. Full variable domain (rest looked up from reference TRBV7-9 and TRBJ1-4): DTGVSQNPRHKITKRGQNVTFRCDPISEHNRLYWYRQTLGQGPEFLTYFQNEAQLEKSRLLSDRFSAERPKGSFSTLEIQRTEQGDSAMYLCASSERTENEKLFFGSGTQLSVL.

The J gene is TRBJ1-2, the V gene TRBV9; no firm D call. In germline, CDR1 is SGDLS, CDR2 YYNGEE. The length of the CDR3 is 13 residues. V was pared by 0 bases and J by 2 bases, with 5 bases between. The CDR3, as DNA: TGTGCCAGCAGCGTAGACCCAAACTATGGCTACACCTTC. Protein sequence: CASSVDPNYGYTF. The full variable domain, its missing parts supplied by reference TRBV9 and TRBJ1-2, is DSGVTQTPKHLITATGQRVTLRCSPRSGDLSVYWYQQSLDQGLQFLIQYYNGEERAKGNILERFSAQQFPDLHSELNLSSLELGDSALYFCASSVDPNYGYTFGSGTRLTVV.

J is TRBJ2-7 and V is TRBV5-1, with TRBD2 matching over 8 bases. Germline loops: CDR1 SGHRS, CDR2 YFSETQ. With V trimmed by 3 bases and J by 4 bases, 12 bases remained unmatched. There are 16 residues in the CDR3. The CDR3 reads CASSSRGSGGVYEQYF. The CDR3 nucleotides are TGCGCCAGCAGCTCGCGTGGGTCGGGGGGGGTTTACGAGCAGTACTTC.

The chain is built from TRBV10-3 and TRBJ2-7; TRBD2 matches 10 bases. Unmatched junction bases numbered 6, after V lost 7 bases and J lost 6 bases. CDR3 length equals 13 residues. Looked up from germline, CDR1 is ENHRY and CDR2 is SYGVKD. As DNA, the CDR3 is TGTGCCATCAAGGGGACTAGCGAGGGCGAGCAGTACTTC. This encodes CAIKGTSEGEQYF.

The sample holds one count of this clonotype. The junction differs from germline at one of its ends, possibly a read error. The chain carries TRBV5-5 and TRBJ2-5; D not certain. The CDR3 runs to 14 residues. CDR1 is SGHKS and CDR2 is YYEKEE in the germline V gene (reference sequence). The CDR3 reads CVSSPRPDQETQYF. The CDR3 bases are TGTGTCAGCAGCCCCCGACCAGACCAAGAGACCCAGTACTTC. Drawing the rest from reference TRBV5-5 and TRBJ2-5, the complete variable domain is DAGVTQSPTHLIKTRGQQVTLRCSPISGHKSVSWYQQVLGQGPQFIFQYYEKEERGRGNFPDRFSARQFPNYSSELNVNALLLGDSALYLCVSSPRPDQETQYFGPGTRLLVL.

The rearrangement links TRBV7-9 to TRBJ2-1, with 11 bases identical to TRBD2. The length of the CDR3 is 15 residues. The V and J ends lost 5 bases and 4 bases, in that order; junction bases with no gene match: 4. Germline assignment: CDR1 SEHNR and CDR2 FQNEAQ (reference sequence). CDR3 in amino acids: CASSTSSGGYNEQFF. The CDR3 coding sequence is TGTGCCAGCAGCACCTCTAGCGGGGGGTACAATGAGCAGTTCTTC.

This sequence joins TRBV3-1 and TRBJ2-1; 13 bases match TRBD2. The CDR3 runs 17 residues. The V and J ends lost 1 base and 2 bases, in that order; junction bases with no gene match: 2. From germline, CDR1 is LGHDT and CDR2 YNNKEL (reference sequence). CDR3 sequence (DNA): TGTGCCAGCAGCCAAGGCGGACTAGCGGGAGCCTACAATGAGCAGTTCTTC. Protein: CASSQGGLAGAYNEQFF.

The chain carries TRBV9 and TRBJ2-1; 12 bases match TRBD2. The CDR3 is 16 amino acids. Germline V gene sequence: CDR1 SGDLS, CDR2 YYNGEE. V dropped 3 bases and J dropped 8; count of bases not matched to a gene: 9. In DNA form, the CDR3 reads TGTGCCAGCAGCGCTCAGACTAGCGGGAGAGGGGATGAGCAGTTCTTC. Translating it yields CASSAQTSGRGDEQFF.